This section outlines one T cell receptor (beta chain) sequence together with its context. Its antigen is unknown. Treatment indicated: oral pan-JAK inhibitor, 5-10 mg twice daily. Cell sorting was applied to PBMCs, and CD4+ and CD8+ T cells were collected. These data come from a study of CD8+ T cells in alopecia areata. Study as a whole: Tofacitinib ran for 6 to 18 months before 6 months off drug. The SALT score measured affected scalp surface percentage in treated patients.

Sequencing templates came from extracted RNA that was reverse transcribed into cDNA. Generated by immunoSEQ multiplex PCR, the TCRdb table keeps only in-frame clones and is missing some. The profile shows approximately 170,000 clones, 50% to 60% of them singletons. Notes on the study in general: Administration of tofacitinib significantly diminished scalp clonality and expanded CD8+ clones within the top 100.

V was pared by 4 bases and J by 4 bases, with 14 bases between. The CDR3 is 15 amino acids. Germline V gives CDR1 MNHEY, CDR2 SMNVEV (reference sequence). This clonotype originated in a human donor with alopecia areata. The chain uses TRBV27 and TRBJ1-5, with a tentative D call TRBD1 (6 bases). Here the sequenced sample was CD4+ T cells sorted from blood, taken at week 4, from a patient treated with tofacitinib. CDR3 protein: CASSSSTGRNQPQHF. CDR3 coding DNA: TGTGCCAGCAGTTCCTCGACAGGAAGAAATCAGCCCCAGCATTTT.